Listed here is a single T cell receptor (beta chain). Breast cancer patients provided tissue from their axillary draining lymph nodes. This record belongs to a study of breast tumors, draining lymph nodes, adjacent tissues. TCRdb called the multiplex PCR reads again in MiXCR, with one record for every CDR3 protein. The profile covers under 350,000 distinct CDR3 sequences, with more than 30% appearing a single time and roughly 1.2% taken by the ten largest. Germline CDR1 reads GTSNPN; CDR2 reads SVGIG (reference sequence). This CDR3 spans 15 amino acids. V was shortened by 2 bases and J by 1 base, with 13 bases between the two germline ends.

This TCR was sampled from a female donor with breast cancer. Some clones in this sample may be carry-over from other donors' samples. V usage is TRBV30 and J usage is TRBJ2-3, with D perhaps matching TRBD1 or TRBD2 (5 bases each). Sequenced input: axillary lymph node tissue. The CDR3 loop is CAWSLGAQGTDTQYF. DNA for the CDR3: TGTGCCTGGAGTCTCGGGGCGCAGGGCACAGATACGCAGTATTTT.